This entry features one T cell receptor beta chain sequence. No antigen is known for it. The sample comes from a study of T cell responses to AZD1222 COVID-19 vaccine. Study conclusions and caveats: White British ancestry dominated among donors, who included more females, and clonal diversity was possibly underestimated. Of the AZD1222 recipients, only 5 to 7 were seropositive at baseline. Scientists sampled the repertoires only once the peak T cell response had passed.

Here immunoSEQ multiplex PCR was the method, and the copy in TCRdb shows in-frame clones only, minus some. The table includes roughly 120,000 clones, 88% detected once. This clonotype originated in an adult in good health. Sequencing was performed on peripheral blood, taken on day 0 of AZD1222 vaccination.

This CDR3 is CASSPGPGESQPQHF. In DNA form, the CDR3 reads TGTGCCAGCAGCCCCGGCCCAGGGGAGAGTCAGCCCCAGCATTTT. The chain carries TRBV5-4 and TRBJ1-5; tentative D call: TRBD1 (6 bases). The CDR3 length is 15 residues. From germline, CDR1 is SGHNT and CDR2 YYREEE (reference sequence). The V end was cut by 4 bases, the J end by 6 bases, with 17 bases between.